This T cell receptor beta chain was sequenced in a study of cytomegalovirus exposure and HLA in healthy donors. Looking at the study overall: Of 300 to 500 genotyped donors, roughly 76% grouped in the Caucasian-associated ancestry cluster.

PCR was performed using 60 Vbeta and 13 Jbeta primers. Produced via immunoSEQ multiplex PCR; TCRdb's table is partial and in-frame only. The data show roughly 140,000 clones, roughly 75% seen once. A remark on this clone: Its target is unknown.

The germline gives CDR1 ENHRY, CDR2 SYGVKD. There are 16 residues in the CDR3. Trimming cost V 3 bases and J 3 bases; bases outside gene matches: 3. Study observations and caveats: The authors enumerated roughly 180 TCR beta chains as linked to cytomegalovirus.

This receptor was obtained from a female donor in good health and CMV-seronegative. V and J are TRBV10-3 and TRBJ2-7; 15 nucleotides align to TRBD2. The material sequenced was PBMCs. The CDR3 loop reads CAISEGGLAGGYEQYF. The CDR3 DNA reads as TGTGCCATCAGTGAAGGGGGACTAGCGGGGGGCTACGAGCAGTACTTC.